The entry below gives a single T cell receptor (beta chain) sequence along with its context. Between the trimmed V and J ends, which lost 5 bases and 8 bases, there was a span of 12 bases. Germline V gene lookup returns CDR1 SGHTA and CDR2 FQGNSA. The CDR3 has 12 amino acids. This sample is drawn from a study of long-term antiretroviral therapy in people with HIV. Samples were assayed with immunoSEQ v3.0 at survey level. TCRdb's table, derived via immunoSEQ multiplex PCR, lists solely in-frame clones and lacks some. The table lists approximately 2,500 clones, 79% of them singletons. Sequencing was performed on unsorted PBMCs, taken 0.4 years before starting antiretroviral therapy. V usage is TRBV7-2 and J usage is TRBJ1-2; no reliable D call. The source is a woman between 35 and 50 years old with HIV. In nucleotides, the CDR3 is TGTGCCAGCAGCACCACGGGAAACGGCTACACCTTC. It encodes CASSTTGNGYTF. The full variable domain, with the rest looked up from reference TRBV7-2 and TRBJ1-2, is GAGVSQSPSNKVTEKGKDVELRCDPISGHTALYWYRQSLGQGLEFLIYFQGNSAPDKSGLPSDRFSAERTGGSVSTLTIQRTQQEDSAVYLCASSTTGNGYTFGSGTRLTVV.